Listed here are 15 T cell receptor beta chains from one sample, sequenced in a study of T cells in localized non-small cell lung cancer. Sequenced by immunoSEQ multiplex PCR; TCRdb stores in-frame clones only, minus some. The repertoire has over 2,000 clones, over 25% of them found once; the top ten carry around 20%. This sample comprised normal lung tissue next to the tumor, obtained before any cancer treatment. The receptor source for this set is a male donor older than 55 with stage II lung adenocarcinoma.

This clone was detected only once. V and J are TRBV29-1 and TRBJ1-1; 8 bases align to TRBD1. The germline gives CDR1 SQVTM, CDR2 ANQGSEA. The CDR3 length is 13 residues. J lost 1 base, V lost 7 bases, and 5 bases had no gene match. The CDR3 nucleotides are TGCAGCGGGCGGACAGGGACGAACACTGAAGCTTTCTTT. This codes for CSGRTGTNTEAFF.

By frequency in the sample, this clone is medium-sized. This sequence joins TRBV11-3 and TRBJ2-7, with 9 nucleotides matching TRBD1. V trimming: 2 bases; J trimming: 5 bases; junction bases outside the gene matches: 7. There are 15 residues in the CDR3. Germline V gives CDR1 SGHNT, CDR2 YENEEA. DNA of the CDR3: TGTGCCAGCAGCTTAAGGGGACAGGGATTCCACGAGCAGTACTTC. Its translation is CASSLRGQGFHEQYF.

The chain joins TRBV11-3 to TRBJ2-2, with a weak D call TRBD2 (5 bases). In germline, CDR1 is SGHNT, CDR2 YENEEA. The length of the CDR3 is 16 residues. Deletions cut 3 bases from V and 6 bases from J, with 17 bases between. CDR3 sequence (DNA): TGTGCCAGCAGCTTTTCGCCGGGGTGGGGTCCCGGGGAGCTGTTTTTT. Its protein product is CASSFSPGWGPGELFF.

This clone has more than one count but fewer than ten. The gene calls are TRBV19 and TRBJ2-1; either TRBD1 or TRBD2 may supply D (6 bases each). Trimming stripped 2 bases from V and 2 bases from J, with 13 bases between. Germline CDR1 is LNHDA and CDR2 is SQIVND (reference sequence). The CDR3 spans 16 residues. The CDR3 spells CASSINSGATYNEQFF. CDR3 nucleotides: TGTGCCAGTAGTATAAACTCGGGGGCAACCTACAATGAGCAGTTCTTC.

V and J are TRBV9 and TRBJ2-3; possibly TRBD1 for D (6 bases). Per germline, CDR1 SGDLS and CDR2 YYNGEE. The V gene lost 3 bases and the J gene lost 2 bases, with 13 bases spanning the gap. This CDR3 region has 15 residues. CDR3 sequence reads: CASSATGTNTDTQYF. The CDR3 DNA sequence: TGTGCCAGCAGCGCCACCGGGACAAACACAGATACGCAGTATTTT.

There are a few counts of this clone. The J gene is TRBJ2-7, the V gene TRBV6-8; no firm D call. Germline CDR1 is MNHGY and CDR2 is SAAAGT. CDR3 length: 13 amino acids. V dropped 2 bases and J dropped 0 bases, with 5 bases sitting between them. The CDR3 sequence: CASSYQSSYEQYF. The CDR3 coding sequence is TGTGCCAGCAGTTACCAGAGCTCCTACGAGCAGTACTTC.

V and J are TRBV30 and TRBJ1-1; D is possibly TRBD1 (5 bases). This CDR3 has 15 residues. The V and J ends lost 0 bases and 5 bases respectively, with 16 bases between them. Germline-derived CDR1 and CDR2 are GTSNPN and SVGIG (reference sequence). The CDR3 bases are TGTGCCTGGAGTGTTGGGTGGGGGATAAGGACTGAAGCTTTCTTT. This sequence encodes CAWSVGWGIRTEAFF.

This chain joins TRBV28 and TRBJ2-5; 7 nucleotides match TRBD2. Trimming removed 8 bases from V and 5 bases from J; junction bases left unmatched: 8. The CDR3 runs 13 residues. Germline CDR1 is MDHEN and CDR2 is SYDVKM. Here the CDR3 reads CASRLGGGETQYF. The CDR3 DNA reads TGTGCCAGCCGCCTTGGGGGAGGGGAGACCCAGTACTTC.

This clone was recorded a few times. The J gene is TRBJ1-1, the V gene TRBV6-8; 8 nucleotides line up with TRBD1. This CDR3 is built from 13 residues. The V and J ends lost 6 bases and 5 bases, in that order; junction bases with no gene match: 5. Germline-derived CDR1 and CDR2 are MNHGY and SAAAGT. CDR3 sequence reads: CASSADRATEAFF. The CDR3, as DNA: TGTGCCAGCAGCGCGGACAGGGCAACTGAAGCTTTCTTT.

The gene calls are TRBV6-8 and TRBJ2-7, with D perhaps TRBD1 (6 bases). Germline V CDR1 and CDR2: MNHGY, SAAAGT. Trimming shortened V by 10 bases and J by 5 bases, and 15 bases separated the two germline ends. This CDR3 comprises 12 residues. The CDR3 coding sequence is TGTGCCATCACCAAGACAGGAAACGAGCAGTACTTC. It is translated as CAITKTGNEQYF.

The table lists this clone with a count of one. This rearrangement joins TRBV10-1 to TRBJ2-7, with D possibly matching TRBD1 (6 bases). Germline loops: CDR1 WNHNN, CDR2 SYGVQD (reference sequence). This CDR3 spans 15 amino acids. The V gene lost 10 bases and the J gene lost 1 base, with 20 bases spanning the gap. CDR3 bases: TGCGCCACCGTTTTCGCAGGGGTCCCTTCCTACGAGCAGTACTTC. It is translated as CATVFAGVPSYEQYF.

The J gene is TRBJ2-7, the V gene TRBV19; no clear D. Germline CDR1 and CDR2: LNHDA and SQIVND (reference sequence). The CDR3 loop spans 14 amino acids. Trimming left V 1 base short and J 1 base short, with 8 bases between. The CDR3 here is CASSIGWGSYEQYF. The CDR3 bases are TGTGCCAGTAGTATAGGGTGGGGATCCTACGAGCAGTACTTC. Full variable domain (rest looked up from reference TRBV19 and TRBJ2-7): DGGITQSPKYLFRKEGQNVTLSCEQNLNHDAMYWYRQDPGQGLRLIYYSQIVNDFQKGDIAEGYSVSREKKESFPLTVTSAQKNPTAFYLCASSIGWGSYEQYFGPGTRLTVT.

In its sample, this clone ranks as medium-sized. This rearrangement joins TRBV6-8 to TRBJ2-3; D gene ambiguous. The CDR3 has 14 amino acids. V was pared by 2 bases and J by 4 bases, with 10 bases between. The germline CDR1 and CDR2 sequences are MNHGY and SAAAGT. The CDR3 DNA sequence: TGTGCCAGCAGTTACGGATCTAGACCAGATACGCAGTATTTT. Translated: CASSYGSRPDTQYF.

In its sample, this clone was seen a few times. The V gene is TRBV28, the J gene TRBJ2-2; TRBD1 matches at 7 bases. The V gene's germline CDR1 is MDHEN and CDR2 SYDVKM. With V trimmed by 5 bases and J by 5 bases, 5 bases remained unmatched. The CDR3 sequence is 14 residues long. The CDR3 nucleotides read TGTGCCAGCAGTCAGACAGGGACAACCGGGGAGCTGTTTTTT. Encoded protein: CASSQTGTTGELFF.

This chain links TRBV19 with TRBJ1-2; the D gene is possibly TRBD1 (5 bases). The V gene's germline CDR1 is LNHDA and CDR2 SQIVND (reference sequence). This CDR3 is 15 amino acids long. V gave up 4 bases and J gave up 4 bases, with 16 bases separating them. DNA of the CDR3: TGTGCCAGTAGTAGGGATCGACAGATCCTCTATGGCTACACCTTC. This translates into CASSRDRQILYGYTF.